Here is one TCR beta chain with its context. Its antigen is still unknown. Germline V gene lookup returns CDR1 LGHDT and CDR2 YNNKEL (reference sequence). V was pared by 3 bases and J by 5 bases, with 8 bases of the junction left unmatched. The CDR3 spans 17 residues. This specimen belongs to a study of T cells in Graves' hyperthyroidism and ophthalmopathy. The TCR beta CDR3 regions underwent amplification using RNA transcripts as the source. The HTBI primer set drove a first-round RT-PCR of the TCR CDR3. TCRdb passed the multiplex PCR reads through MiXCR, listing each CDR3 protein once. Altogether approximately 690,000 distinct CDR3 sequences are present, less than 25% being singletons, with the ten largest covering over 30%. Uncontrolled infection, other autoimmune disease, pregnancy or lactation led to exclusion. Fresh peripheral blood, roughly 10 ml of it, supplied the PBMCs. Study-level points and caveats: The model predicted ophthalmopathy a median around six months before onset.

This clonotype originated in a man under 40 with Graves' ophthalmopathy. The chain employs TRBV3-1 and TRBJ2-5; 14 nucleotides match TRBD2. Sequenced material: blood. The CDR3 sequence: CASSHYGTSGSGETQYF. The DNA of the CDR3 is TGTGCCAGCAGCCACTATGGGACTAGCGGGAGCGGTGAGACCCAGTACTTC.